The text below deals with one T cell receptor (beta chain). These data belong to a study of blood T cell repertoires in COVID-19. Study details: Samples taken during acute and convalescent COVID-19 were collected in the United States, Italy and Spain. Sources were T cells, B-cell-depleted T cells, or PBMCs; the material itself was cDNA or gDNA.

Per the original methods: Amplification of reference gene primers was used by the study to estimate nucleated cell counts. Libraries were prepared by immunoSEQ multiplex PCR; TCRdb keeps only in-frame clonotypes and omits some of them. V and J calls and clone size are copied from that table; D and trimming were computed from the DNA. The top ten clones hold approximately 2.6% of a sample with some 42,000 clones, more than 70% of them seen once. The specimen was peripheral blood. The receptor's source is a human donor in a cohort sampled during active COVID-19.

The CDR3, as DNA: TGCGCCAGCAGTGAACTGGTCACTTACACAGATACGCAGTATTTT. Translating gives CASSELVTYTDTQYF. V usage is TRBV10-2 and J usage is TRBJ2-3; D gene unclear. V shed 3 bases and J shed 2 bases, with 12 bases lying between them. The CDR3 length is 15 residues. CDR1 is WSHSY and CDR2 is SAAADI in the germline V gene.